One and the same sample provided the 10 T cell receptor beta chains below, sequenced in a study of memory CD4+ T cells and cytomegalovirus serostatus (dated by TCRdb to between 2019 and 2020). A FACSAria II was used to sort memory CD4+ T cells, defined as single viable CD3+CD4+CD8-CD45RO+ cells. Preparation of the library involved the immunoSEQ multiplex PCR assay. TCRdb carries this immuneACCESS record with in-frame sequences only. Its versions omit some clonotypes, under half of them owing to an unresolved V gene in the studies checked, with the rest unexplained. Here the sample has about 58,000 clones; approximately 81% occur a single time. The ten largest clones represent 0.5% of the sample. Sequenced sample: memory CD4+ T cells from blood. Source of these receptors: an adult in good health and CMV-seronegative. Some clones in this sample may be carry-over from other donors' samples.

Regarding this clone: Other DNA variants within this sample encode the same CDR3. V and J are TRBV18 and TRBJ2-1; 7 positions agree with TRBD1. The germline CDR1 and CDR2 sequences are KGHSH and LQKENI. The V gene end was trimmed by 3 bases and the J gene end by 0 bases; junction bases not matched to a gene: 2. CDR3 length equals 15 residues. The CDR3 DNA follows: TGTGCCAGCTCACCGGGACAGAGCTCCTACAATGAGCAGTTCTTC. It yields the protein CASSPGQSSYNEQFF.

The J gene is TRBJ2-1, the V gene TRBV4-1, with 10 bases identical to TRBD2. The CDR3 has 16 amino acids. The germline CDR1 and CDR2 sequences are MGHRA and YSYEKL. The ends lost 4 bases at V and 10 bases at J; junction bases unmatched: 13. CDR3 sequence reads: CASSRQLAGREKEQFF. As DNA, the CDR3 is TGCGCCAGCAGCCGCCAACTAGCGGGGCGGGAGAAAGAGCAGTTCTTC.

V is TRBV7-2 and J is TRBJ2-6, with D perhaps TRBD2 (6 bases). CDR3 length: 16 amino acids. Germline CDR1 SGHTA, CDR2 FQGNSA. The V end lost 2 bases, the J end lost 0 bases, and 8 bases lay between the germline ends. DNA of the CDR3: TGTGCCAGCAGCTTATTCGGGAGCTCTGGGGCCAACGTCCTGACTTTC. Protein sequence: CASSLFGSSGANVLTF.

The gene calls are TRBV2 and TRBJ1-2; D is perhaps TRBD1 (6 bases). The CDR3 spans 16 residues. Trimming stripped 8 bases from V and 0 bases from J, with 19 bases between. Germline loops: CDR1 SNHLY, CDR2 FYNNEI. Here the CDR3 reads CASRRFGDTANYGYTF. For the CDR3, the DNA is TGTGCCAGCCGCCGATTTGGGGACACAGCTAACTATGGCTACACCTTC. Filled out from reference TRBV2 and TRBJ1-2, the complete variable domain reads EPEVTQTPSHQVTQMGQEVILRCVPISNHLYFYWYRQILGQKVEFLVSFYNNEISEKSEIFDDQFSVERPDGSNFTLKIRSTKLEDSAMYFCASRRFGDTANYGYTFGSGTRLTVV.

This clone is labeled as medium-sized. This chain connects TRBV2 to TRBJ2-2; D might be TRBD1 (5 bases). Trimming shortened V by 3 bases and J by 2 bases, and 10 bases separated the two germline ends. Germline values: CDR1 SNHLY, CDR2 FYNNEI. The length of the CDR3 is 15 residues. CDR3 nucleotide sequence: TGTGCCAGCAGTGACAGGGCAGGCAACACCGGGGAGCTGTTTTTT. Encoded protein: CASSDRAGNTGELFF.

The CDR3 protein is CASSYSGIFTPGGYTF. The CDR3, as DNA: TGTGCCAGCAGTTACTCTGGGATTTTCACTCCGGGGGGCTACACCTTC. The chain uses TRBV6-5 and TRBJ1-2; D unclear. The V gene's germline CDR1 is MNHEY and CDR2 SVGAGI. Trimming shortened V by 0 bases and J by 8 bases, and 19 bases separated the two germline ends. The CDR3 spans 16 residues.

The V gene is TRBV28, the J gene TRBJ1-4; D ambiguous. Germline loops: CDR1 MDHEN, CDR2 SYDVKM. Trimming shortened V by 9 bases and J by 11 bases, and 16 bases separated the two germline ends. The CDR3 consists of 12 residues. CDR3 residues: CASGSQHLKLFF. The CDR3 DNA is TGTGCCAGTGGTTCACAGCACCTTAAACTGTTTTTT.

This clone was recorded a few times. The J gene is TRBJ2-7, the V gene TRBV28; TRBD2 matches at 9 bases. Trimming took 4 bases from V and 0 from J; bases not matched to a gene: 4. The CDR3 contains 15 residues. Per germline, CDR1 MDHEN and CDR2 SYDVKM. The CDR3, as DNA: TGTGCCAGCAGTTCTAGCGGGGTTAGCTCCTACGAGCAGTACTTC. This sequence encodes CASSSSGVSSYEQYF.

The gene calls are TRBV6-5 and TRBJ2-1, with a tentative D call TRBD1 (5 bases). V dropped 7 bases and J dropped 0 bases, with 13 bases sitting between them. Germline loops: CDR1 MNHEY, CDR2 SVGAGI. This CDR3 is 15 amino acids long. The CDR3 coding sequence is TGTGCCAGCAACGACAGTCCTACCTCCTACAATGAGCAGTTCTTC. Amino acid sequence: CASNDSPTSYNEQFF.

The chain carries TRBV19 and TRBJ1-5; D is unclear. Germline loops: CDR1 LNHDA, CDR2 SQIVND (reference sequence). V was cut by 2 bases and J by 2 bases, with 1 base left in between. The CDR3 runs to 12 residues. This CDR3 is CASSIRNQPQHF. CDR3 nucleotide sequence: TGTGCCAGTAGTATACGCAATCAGCCCCAGCATTTT.